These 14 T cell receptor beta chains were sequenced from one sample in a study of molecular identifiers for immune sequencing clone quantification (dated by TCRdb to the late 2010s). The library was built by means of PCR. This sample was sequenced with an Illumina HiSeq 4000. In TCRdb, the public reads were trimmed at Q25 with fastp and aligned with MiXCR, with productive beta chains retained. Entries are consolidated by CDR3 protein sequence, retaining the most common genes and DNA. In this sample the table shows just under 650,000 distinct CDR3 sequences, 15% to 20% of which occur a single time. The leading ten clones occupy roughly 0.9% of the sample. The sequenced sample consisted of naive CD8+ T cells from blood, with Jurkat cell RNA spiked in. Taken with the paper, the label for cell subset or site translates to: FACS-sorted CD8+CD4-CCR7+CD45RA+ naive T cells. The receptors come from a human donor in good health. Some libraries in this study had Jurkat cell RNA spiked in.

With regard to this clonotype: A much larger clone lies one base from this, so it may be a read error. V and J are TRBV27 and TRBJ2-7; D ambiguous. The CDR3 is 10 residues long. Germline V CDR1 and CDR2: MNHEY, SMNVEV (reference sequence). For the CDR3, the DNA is TGTGCCAGCAGTTTATCCGAGCAGCACTTC. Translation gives CASSLSEQHF.

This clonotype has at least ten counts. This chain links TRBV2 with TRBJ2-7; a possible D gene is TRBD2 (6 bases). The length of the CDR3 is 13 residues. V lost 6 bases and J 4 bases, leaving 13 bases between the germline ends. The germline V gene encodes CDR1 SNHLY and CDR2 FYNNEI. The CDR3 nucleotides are TGTGCCAGCAGCGGAGGGACCGAATACGAGCAGTACTTC. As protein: CASSGGTEYEQYF.

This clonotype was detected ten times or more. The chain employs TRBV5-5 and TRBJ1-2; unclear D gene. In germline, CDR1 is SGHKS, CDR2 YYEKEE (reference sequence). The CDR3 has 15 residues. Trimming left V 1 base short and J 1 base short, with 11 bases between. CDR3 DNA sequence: TGTGCCAGCAGCTTGACAGCGAGTATTAACTATGGCTACACCTTC. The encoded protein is CASSLTASINYGYTF.

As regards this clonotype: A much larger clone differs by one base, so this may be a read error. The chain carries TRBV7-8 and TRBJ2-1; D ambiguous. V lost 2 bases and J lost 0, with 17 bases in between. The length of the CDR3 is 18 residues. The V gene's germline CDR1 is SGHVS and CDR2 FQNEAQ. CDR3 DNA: TGTGCCAGCAGCTTATGGCCAGGCGATGCCTCCTCCTACAATGAGCAGTTCTTC. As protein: CASSLWPGDASSYNEQFF.

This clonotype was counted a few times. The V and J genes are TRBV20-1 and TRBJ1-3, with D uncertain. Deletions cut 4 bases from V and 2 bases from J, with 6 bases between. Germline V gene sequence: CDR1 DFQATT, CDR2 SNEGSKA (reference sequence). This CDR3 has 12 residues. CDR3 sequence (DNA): TGCAGTGCTAATGGGGCTGGAAACACCATATATTTT. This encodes CSANGAGNTIYF.

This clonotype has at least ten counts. The CDR3 sequence is CASSTHRRSNEKLFF. CDR3 sequence (DNA): TGTGCCAGCAGTACACACCGACGGAGTAATGAAAAACTGTTTTTT. The chain couples TRBV27 to TRBJ1-4; D gene ambiguous. CDR3 size: 15 residues. The germline gives CDR1 MNHEY, CDR2 SMNVEV (reference sequence). The V and J ends lost 5 bases and 4 bases respectively, with 14 bases between them.

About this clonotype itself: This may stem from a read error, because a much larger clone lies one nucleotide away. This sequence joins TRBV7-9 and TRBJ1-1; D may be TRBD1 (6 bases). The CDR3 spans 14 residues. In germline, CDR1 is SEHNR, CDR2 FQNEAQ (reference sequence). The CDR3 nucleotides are TGTGCCAGCAGCCTAGGATGGGGGCCGACTGGAGCTTTCTTT. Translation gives CASSLGWGPTGAFF.

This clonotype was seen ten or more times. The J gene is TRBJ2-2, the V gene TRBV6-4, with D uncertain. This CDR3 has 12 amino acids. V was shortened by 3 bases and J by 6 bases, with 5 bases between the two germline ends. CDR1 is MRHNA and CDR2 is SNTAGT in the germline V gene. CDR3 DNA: TGTGCCAGCAGTGAGATCTCCGGGGAGCTGTTTTTT. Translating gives CASSEISGELFF.

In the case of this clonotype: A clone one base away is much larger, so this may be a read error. The chain's CDR3 is CSALGTGGYEQYF. In nucleotides, the CDR3 is TGCAGCGCTCTGGGGACAGGGGGATACGAGCAGTACTTC. The chain carries TRBV29-1 and TRBJ2-7; 11 bases map to TRBD1. Germline V gene lookup returns CDR1 SQVTM and CDR2 ANQGSEA. The CDR3 length is 13 residues. V gave up 7 bases and J gave up 4 bases; unmatched junction bases: 6.

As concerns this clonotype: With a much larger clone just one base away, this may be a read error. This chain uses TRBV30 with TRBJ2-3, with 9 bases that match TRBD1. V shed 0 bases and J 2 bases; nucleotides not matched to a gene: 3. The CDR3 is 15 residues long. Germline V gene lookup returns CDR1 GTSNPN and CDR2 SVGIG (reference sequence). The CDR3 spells CAWSVGQGFTDTQYF. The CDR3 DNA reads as TGTGCCTGGAGTGTGGGACAGGGCTTCACAGATACGCAGTATTTT.

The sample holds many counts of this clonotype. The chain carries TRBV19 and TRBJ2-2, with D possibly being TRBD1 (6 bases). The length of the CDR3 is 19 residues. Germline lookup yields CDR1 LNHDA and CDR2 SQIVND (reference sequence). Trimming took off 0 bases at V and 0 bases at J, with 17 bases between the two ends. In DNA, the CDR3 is TGTGCCAGTAGTATAGATCTATTGGACAGAGTGACGAACACCGGGGAGCTGTTTTTT. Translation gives CASSIDLLDRVTNTGELFF.

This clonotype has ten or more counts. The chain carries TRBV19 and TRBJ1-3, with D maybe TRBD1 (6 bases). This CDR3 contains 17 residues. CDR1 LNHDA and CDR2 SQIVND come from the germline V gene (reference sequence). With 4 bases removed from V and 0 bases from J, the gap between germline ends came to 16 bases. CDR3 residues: CASSTPLGQSSGNTIYF. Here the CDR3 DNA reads TGTGCCAGTAGTACACCCCTAGGACAGAGCTCTGGAAACACCATATATTTT.

The CDR3 DNA is TGCAGTGTTAACCTCCTGACCGATACTAGCACAGATACGCAGTATTTT. It specifies CSVNLLTDTSTDTQYF. V gene TRBV20-1 combines with J gene TRBJ2-3; D not resolved. CDR3 length: 16 amino acids. Trimming took 7 bases from V and 0 from J, leaving 20 bases between them. The V gene's germline CDR1 is DFQATT and CDR2 SNEGSKA (reference sequence).

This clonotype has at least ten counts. The CDR3: CASSPYSGSTDTQYF. The DNA of the CDR3 is TGTGCCAGCAGCCCATATAGCGGGAGCACAGATACGCAGTATTTT. The chain links TRBV28 to TRBJ2-3; 7 nucleotides agree with TRBD2. Germline V gene sequence: CDR1 MDHEN, CDR2 SYDVKM. The length of the CDR3 is 15 residues. J lost 0 bases, V lost 6 bases, and 6 bases had no gene match.